The next 4 T cell receptor beta chains were all read from a single sample in a study of cytomegalovirus exposure and HLA in healthy donors. Use of 60 Vbeta and 13 Jbeta primers characterized the PCR. TCRdb keeps only in-frame clones here, not all; method: immunoSEQ multiplex PCR. The table lists tens of thousands of clones, roughly 80% of them singletons, with about 2.5% in the top ten. Sequenced sample: PBMCs. Receptors originate from a young man in good health and CMV-seronegative.

This chain joins TRBV2 and TRBJ1-1; 12 bases are shared with TRBD1. The CDR3 runs 18 residues. Losses at the gene ends were 1 base for V and 0 bases for J; bases not matched to a gene: 6. The germline CDR1 and CDR2 sequences are SNHLY and FYNNEI. Here the CDR3 reads CASSEEPGQGAMNTEAFF. The CDR3 DNA is TGTGCCAGCAGTGAAGAGCCGGGACAGGGGGCGATGAACACTGAAGCTTTCTTT.

In this sample, this clone turned up a few times. The chain carries TRBV5-1 and TRBJ1-1; 7 positions match TRBD1. V was clipped by 4 bases and J by 4 bases; unmatched bases: 4. Germline V gene sequence: CDR1 SGHRS, CDR2 YFSETQ. The CDR3 sequence is 13 residues long. CDR3 bases: TGCGCCAGCAGCCCTACAGGGGCCACTGAAGCTTTCTTT. Translation gives CASSPTGATEAFF. Full variable domain (missing parts from reference TRBV5-1 and TRBJ1-1): KAGVTQTPRYLIKTRGQQVTLSCSPISGHRSVSWYQQTPGQGLQFLFEYFSETQRNKGNFPGRFSGRQFSNSRSEMNVSTLELGDSALYLCASSPTGATEAFFGQGTRLTVV.

This sequence joins TRBV9 and TRBJ2-6, with 7 bases aligning to TRBD1. Per the germline V gene, CDR1 is SGDLS and CDR2 is YYNGEE. With 3 bases clipped from V and 0 bases from J, the junction kept 9 bases outside the gene matches. This CDR3 is 18 amino acids long. This chain's CDR3 is CASSAGTAGPSGANVLTF. Written as DNA, the CDR3 is TGTGCCAGCAGCGCCGGGACAGCTGGTCCCTCTGGGGCCAACGTCCTGACTTTC.

The rearrangement uses TRBV27 and TRBJ2-4; no clear D gene. Germline V gene data show CDR1 as MNHEY and CDR2 as SMNVEV (reference sequence). The CDR3 spans 13 residues. Trimming stripped 5 bases from V and 0 bases from J, with 5 bases between. The CDR3 nucleotides read TGTGCCAGCAGTCCACTAGCCAAAAACATTCAGTACTTC. It encodes CASSPLAKNIQYF.